This TCR beta chain was captured by sequencing in a study of regulatory T cells. Study findings and constraints: Patient CD8+ T cells trended toward lower Shannon entropy than controls. In patients, unique TRB V-J pairs were restricted and V/J usage skewed, especially in Tregs.

All CD3G-deficient patients showed autoimmunity, more severe in two. Patients aged 2 to 39 years had fewer naive and more memory CD4+ and CD8+ T cells. V lost 1 base and J lost 4, with 13 bases in between. The CDR3 spans 16 residues. The germline V gene encodes CDR1 LNHDA and CDR2 SQIVND (reference sequence). In this sample, this clone turned up once. Its antigen remains unknown. The primer mix had 52 TRBV and 13 TRBJ primers. Data came from immunoSEQ multiplex PCR; TCRdb stores just in-frame clones and leaves some out. In the table there are about 17,000 clones, more than 90% of which are singletons. This receptor was taken from a person in their late teens or twenties with CD3G deficiency. Sample: CD8+ T cells sorted from blood. V gene TRBV19 combines with J gene TRBJ2-2, with unresolved D. This CDR3 is CASSIAAPPSTGELFF. In DNA form, the CDR3 reads TGTGCCAGTAGTATAGCAGCCCCCCCGAGCACCGGGGAGCTGTTTTTT.